The sequence of this T cell receptor beta chain was determined in a study of regulatory T cells in long-lasting Graves disease. Whole-study results and caveats: It is possible that accuracy was reduced by the small size of the sample. Repertoires from persistent disease leaned toward TRBV28, TRBJ1-2 and TRBJ2-5.

Library construction for TCR beta used iRepertoire HTBI primers and Arm-PCR of CDR3 regions. Original analysis: Identification of gene segments yielded approximately 62 TRBV and about 14 TRBJ across samples. MiXCR, applied by TCRdb to the multiplex PCR reads, yields one record per CDR3 protein. The V and J calls, along with clone size, are taken from TCRdb and not from the paper's own processing. Seen here are roughly 430,000 distinct CDR3 sequences, about 16% observed once, and the top ten hold around 10%. This clonotype was detected only a few times. Its target is unknown. The time point: newly diagnosed GD, antithyroid drugs for less than 3 months. From PBMCs, RNA was extracted and then used to make the TCR library. The CDR3 has 14 residues. V gave up 6 bases and J gave up 6 bases, with 14 bases separating them. CDR1 and CDR2 (germline): MDHEN, SYDVKM. The same specimen was also included in a second study, on T cells in Graves' hyperthyroidism and ophthalmopathy.

Sequencing used peripheral blood mononuclear cells (PBMCs), obtained at new diagnosis, from a patient treated with antithyroid drugs. J is TRBJ1-4 and V is TRBV28, with D unclear. This receptor was taken from a woman between 25 and 40 years old with Graves disease. The CDR3 nucleotides are TGTGCCAGCAGCAGGACGGAAGGTGATGAAAAACTGTTTTTT. The encoded protein is CASSRTEGDEKLFF.